The rows below give T cell receptor beta chains drawn from one sample of a study of blood T cell repertoires in COVID-19. Data came from immunoSEQ multiplex PCR; TCRdb stores just in-frame clones and leaves some out. The sample holds approximately 250,000 clones, 85% to 95% seen once. The material sequenced was PBMCs or T cells enriched from blood (not recorded which). All receptors come from a man aged 35 to 55 who had been exposed to COVID-19. CDR3s include the opening cysteine and the closing phenylalanine or tryptophan. A D gene is named only where the DNA matches it firmly. Clone size is stated in some rows and not others, as once, few, many or a class when expanded.

J,D,length,V,size,DNA,CDR3
TRBJ2-5,TRBD2,17,TRBV3-1/TRBV3-2,.,TGTGCCAGCAGCCAAGATTACCTAGCGGGAGGGAAAGAGACCCAGTACTTC,CASSQDYLAGGKETQYF
TRBJ1-6,TRBD1,15,TRBV5-4,once,TGTGCCAGCAGCTCAATGACAGGGGGAAATTCACCCCTCCACTTT,CASSSMTGGNSPLHF
TRBJ1-2,.,15,TRBV28,.,TGTGCCAGCAGGCGCCCAGGGCCAATTAACTATGGCTACACCTTC,CASRRPGPINYGYTF
TRBJ1-3,.,14,TRBV28,.,TGTGCCAGCAGTTTTGGGGGGGTTGGAAACACCATATATTTT,CASSFGGVGNTIYF
TRBJ2-5,TRBD1,12,TRBV28,.,TGTGCCAGCAGTCTAGGAAAGGGACAGAAGTACTTC,CASSLGKGQKYF
TRBJ2-1,.,15,TRBV19,.,TGTGCCAGTAGTATAGGGCGGGATAGGACCAATGAGCAGTTCTTC,CASSIGRDRTNEQFF
TRBJ1-3,.,16,TRBV19,.,TGTGCCAGTATAGTGACAGGCCCCAGCTCTGGAAACACCATATATTTT,CASIVTGPSSGNTIYF
TRBJ1-1,TRBD1,17,TRBV10-3,.,TGTGCCATCAGTACCGGGACAGGGAAAAGCATGAACACTGAAGCTTTCTTT,CAISTGTGKSMNTEAFF
TRBJ2-4,.,14,TRBV6-5,.,TGTGCCAGCAGTATGACAGGAACCAAAAACATTCAGTACTTC,CASSMTGTKNIQYF
TRBJ2-7,TRBD1,12,TRBV18,few,TGTGCCAGCTCACTGGACAGGGTCGAGCAGTACTTC,CASSLDRVEQYF
TRBJ2-1,TRBD2,14,TRBV7-2,.,TGTGCCAGCAGCTTAGTTCCTAGCGGGAGTGAGCAGTTCTTC,CASSLVPSGSEQFF
TRBJ2-3,.,13,TRBV6-1,.,TGTGCCAGCAGTGAATCCCTTTTGGATACGCAGTATTTT,CASSESLLDTQYF
TRBJ2-7,TRBD2,14,TRBV5-4,.,TGTGCCAGCAGCCCGGGACTAGCGAGTTACGAGCAGTACTTC,CASSPGLASYEQYF
TRBJ1-1,.,15,TRBV3-1/TRBV3-2,once,TGTGCCAGCAGCCACCTCACAGGGTTGAACACTGAAGCTTTCTTT,CASSHLTGLNTEAFF
TRBJ1-5,TRBD1,16,TRBV28,.,TGTGCCAGCAGGCGAACCGGGACAGGTGGGCATCAGCCCCAGCATTTT,CASRRTGTGGHQPQHF
TRBJ2-7,TRBD2,15,TRBV7-2,.,TGTGCCAGCAGCTTAGGCGGGACTAGCTACCACGAGCAGTACTTC,CASSLGGTSYHEQYF
TRBJ1-5,.,16,TRBV4-1,.,TGCGCCAGCAGCCAAGATCCGCAGAGGGATGATCAGCCCCAGCATTTT,CASSQDPQRDDQPQHF
TRBJ2-1,.,11,TRBV4-1,.,TGCGCCAGCACGGGGAACAATGAGCAGTTCTTC,CASTGNNEQFF
TRBJ2-7,TRBD1,14,TRBV19,.,TGTGCCAGTAGTACCTCGACAGGGGGCTCCGAGCAGTACTTC,CASSTSTGGSEQYF
TRBJ1-1,.,13,TRBV11-1,.,TGTGCCAGCAGATCGGACACAAACACTGAAGCTTTCTTT,CASRSDTNTEAFF
TRBJ1-4,.,15,TRBV6-5,.,TGTGCCAGCAGCGGAAAGACACCGGCTAATGAAAAACTGTTTTTT,CASSGKTPANEKLFF
TRBJ1-2,TRBD1,14,TRBV19,.,TGTGCCAGTAGTGAACGACAGGGGGACTATGGCTACACCTTC,CASSERQGDYGYTF
TRBJ2-3,.,14,TRBV11-3,.,TGTGCCAGCAGCTTACCCGGAGGGGTAGATACGCAGTATTTT,CASSLPGGVDTQYF
TRBJ1-6,TRBD1,15,TRBV7-2,.,TGTGCCAGCAGCCCTGGACAGGGTAGCAATTCACCCCTCCACTTT,CASSPGQGSNSPLHF
TRBJ2-7,TRBD2,13,TRBV30,.,TGTGCCTGGAGTTACCAGCGGGGCTACGAGCAGTACTTC,CAWSYQRGYEQYF
TRBJ2-5,TRBD2,19,TRBV10-3,.,TGTGCCATCAGTGACCTCGGGACTAGCGGCCCTAGATACCAAGAGACCCAGTACTTC,CAISDLGTSGPRYQETQYF
TRBJ1-2,.,13,TRBV3-1/TRBV3-2,.,TGTGCCAGCAGCTCGGGGTCGGGGGATGGCTACACCTTC,CASSSGSGDGYTF
TRBJ1-6,.,15,TRBV5-1,.,TGCGCCAGCAGCTTGTCCAGAAGCTATAATTCACCCCTCCACTTT,CASSLSRSYNSPLHF
TRBJ1-5,TRBD1,15,TRBV25-1,.,TGTGCCAGCAGTCCACATGGACAGGGATATCAGCCCCAGCATTTT,CASSPHGQGYQPQHF
TRBJ2-3,TRBD2,19,TRBV6-1,.,TGTGCCAGCAGTGAAGCGCTAGCGGGAGGGCCTGGCTTGGCGGATACGCAGTATTTT,CASSEALAGGPGLADTQYF
TRBJ2-2,.,15,TRBV5-1,.,TGCGCCAGCAGCTCCGGACACGCGAACACCGGGGAGCTGTTTTTT,CASSSGHANTGELFF
TRBJ1-2,.,14,TRBV24-1,.,TGTGCCACCAGTGATTGGGCCCGAAGCTATGGCTACACCTTC,CATSDWARSYGYTF
TRBJ1-6,.,17,TRBV27,.,TGTGCCAGCAGTTTGACCCGCACAGTAGAAAATAATTCACCCCTCCACTTT,CASSLTRTVENNSPLHF
TRBJ2-7,TRBD1,15,TRBV30,.,TGTGCCTGGAGGGGGGACAGGGGGCTGCTTAGCGAGCAGTACTTC,CAWRGDRGLLSEQYF
TRBJ2-7,TRBD2,13,TRBV5-1,once,TGCGCCAGCAGAGGGACTAGCGTCTACGAGCAGTACTTC,CASRGTSVYEQYF
TRBJ2-7,TRBD2,16,TRBV4-1,.,TGCGCCAGCAGCCAAGATGGAACTAGCGGAGCCTACGAGCAGTACTTC,CASSQDGTSGAYEQYF
TRBJ1-5,TRBD1,15,TRBV27,.,TGTGCCAGCAGTCCACAGGGGAGAAGCAATCAGCCCCAGCATTTT,CASSPQGRSNQPQHF
TRBJ2-1,.,15,TRBV5-1,.,TGCGCCAGCAGCTTGACTAGCTCCTCCTACAATGAGCAGTTCTTC,CASSLTSSSYNEQFF
TRBJ2-1,TRBD1,13,TRBV7-9,.,TGTGCCAGCAGCTTACTGACAGGGACGGAGCAGTTCTTC,CASSLLTGTEQFF
TRBJ2-1,TRBD2,16,TRBV5-1,.,TGCGCCAGCAGCTTGGCTAGCGGGTACTCCTACAATGAGCAGTTCTTC,CASSLASGYSYNEQFF
TRBJ1-2,.,14,TRBV13,.,TGTGCCAGCAGCTTATGGGGGCCACCCTATGGCTACACCTTC,CASSLWGPPYGYTF
TRBJ2-7,.,12,TRBV29-1,.,TGCAGCGTCCCAGGAGGGACTGGAGAGCAGTACTTC,CSVPGGTGEQYF
TRBJ2-1,TRBD2,16,TRBV24-1,.,TGTGCCACCAGTGACACAACTAGCGGGAATTACAATGAGCAGTTCTTC,CATSDTTSGNYNEQFF
TRBJ2-5,.,12,TRBV6-2/TRBV6-3,.,TGTGCCAGCAGCCAATCCGGGGAGACCCAGTACTTC,CASSQSGETQYF
TRBJ1-5,.,15,TRBV2,once,TGTGCCAGCAGCGAAGACAGTGCTTACAATCAGCCCCAGCATTTT,CASSEDSAYNQPQHF
TRBJ2-1,TRBD1,19,TRBV4-1,once,TGCGCCAGCAGCCAACCGGGACAGGGGGTTGGCGGGAGGACGAATGAGCAGTTCTTC,CASSQPGQGVGGRTNEQFF
TRBJ1-4,.,14,TRBV11-1,few,TGTGCCAGCAGCTCCAGACTCTCTTCGGGAAAACTGTTTTTT,CASSSRLSSGKLFF
TRBJ1-1,TRBD1,13,TRBV28,.,TGTGCCAGCAGTTTACAGGGGGGCACTGAAGCTTTCTTT,CASSLQGGTEAFF
TRBJ1-6,.,15,TRBV7-9,.,TGTGCCAGCAGCCTACAGGTGGGGGGTAATTCACCCCTCCACTTT,CASSLQVGGNSPLHF
TRBJ2-2,TRBD1,16,TRBV6-6,.,TGTGCCAGCACTATCCCCCAGGGGGTGGACACCGGGGAGCTGTTTTTT,CASTIPQGVDTGELFF
TRBJ2-7,TRBD2,15,TRBV27,.,TGTGCCAGCAGGCTCCTAGCGGGAGGGCCCTACGAGCAGTACTTC,CASRLLAGGPYEQYF
TRBJ2-7,TRBD2,14,TRBV5-4,few,TGTGCCAGCAGCAATCTAGCGGGATACGGCGAGCAGTACTTC,CASSNLAGYGEQYF
TRBJ2-7,TRBD2,15,TRBV4-2,.,TGTGCCAGCAGCCAAGAACTAGCGGGAGCTTGGGAGCAGTACTTC,CASSQELAGAWEQYF
TRBJ2-2,.,11,TRBV20-1,once,TGCAGTGCTCCCGGGACTGGGGAGCTGTTTTTT,CSAPGTGELFF
TRBJ1-5,.,13,TRBV30,.,TGTGCCTGGAGTTCCGACAGATATCAGCCCCAGCATTTT,CAWSSDRYQPQHF
TRBJ2-7,TRBD2,15,TRBV7-3,.,TGTGCCAGCAGCCTGAGTAGCGGGAACTCCTACGAGCAGTACTTC,CASSLSSGNSYEQYF
TRBJ2-1,.,14,TRBV28,.,TGTGCCAGCAGTATCGGCGGTCAGATCAATGAGCAGTTCTTC,CASSIGGQINEQFF